The 13 T cell receptor beta chains listed next were all sequenced from one sample in a study of tumor-infiltrating lymphocytes in primary liver carcinoma. From 500 ng of total RNA, TCR beta-specific cDNA was reverse-transcribed using a constant-region primer. Slightly modified ARM-PCR served as the procedure for the TCR beta libraries. These libraries came from three rounds of nested multiplex PCR. The study ran its first two PCR rounds for roughly 9 cycles each, using TRBV1-TRBV30 forward primers and a C-beta reverse primer. Using its own MiXCR run on the multiplex PCR reads, TCRdb lists one record per CDR3 protein. The sample consists of approximately 92,000 distinct CDR3 sequences, more than 60% of them appearing once. Co-extraction yielded RNA and DNA from approximately 20-30 mg of unsorted bulk tissue. The sample was liver tumor tissue from sampling region 5. Subset reported: tumor region T5, tumor centre. The receptors come from a woman aged 60-70 years with primary liver carcinoma and hepatitis B virus infection.

This clonotype was seen many times. This chain uses TRBV30 with TRBJ2-1; D remains ambiguous. V was trimmed by 1 base and J by 9 bases, leaving 10 bases between them. The CDR3 extends over 12 amino acids. CDR1 is GTSNPN and CDR2 is SVGIG in the germline V gene (reference sequence). CDR3: CAWSAFVGEQFF. The CDR3 nucleotides are TGTGCCTGGAGTGCCTTCGTAGGTGAGCAGTTCTTC.

As regards this clonotype: One end of the junction varies from germline; a read error may be responsible. The chain has TRBV28 and TRBJ2-7; D is perhaps TRBD1 (6 bases). This CDR3 region has 15 residues. In germline, CDR1 is MDHEN, CDR2 SYDVKM. The CDR3 sequence is CTSRSNRALLYEQYF. The CDR3 region has the DNA TGTACCAGCAGATCGAACAGGGCTCTTCTCTACGAGCAGTACTTC.

As concerns this clonotype: It is likely a read error, because the conserved phenylalanine at the end of the CDR3 is missing. The CDR3 is CASSIRQGGTDTQYP. CDR3 DNA: TGTGCCAGCAGTATCCGACAGGGTGGCACAGATACGCAGTATCCA. The chain couples TRBV12-3 or TRBV12-4 to TRBJ2-3, with 7 bases that match TRBD1. J was trimmed by 1 base and V by 5 bases; bases with no gene match: 6. The CDR3 is 15 residues long.

This clonotype has a handful of counts. A much larger clone is a single base away; this may be a read error. The genes are TRBV5-4 and TRBJ2-7; TRBD2 is a possible D gene (6 bases). The V and J ends lost 0 bases and 2 bases respectively, with 12 bases between them. This CDR3 has 15 amino acids. The germline V gene encodes CDR1 SGHNT and CDR2 YYREEE (reference sequence). The CDR3 nucleotides read TGTGCCAGCAGCTTGGTGGGAGGACGTACCTACGAGCAGTACTTC. It specifies CASSLVGGRTYEQYF. Supplemented by reference TRBV5-4 and TRBJ2-7, the full variable domain reads ETGVTQSPTHLIKTRGQQVTLRCSSQSGHNTVSWYQQALGQGPQFIFQYYREEENGRGNFPPRFSGLQFPNYSSELNVNALELDDSALYLCASSLVGGRTYEQYFGPGTRLTVT.

A note on this clonotype: As the CDR3 is not closed by the conserved phenylalanine or tryptophan, this likely results from a read error. The rearrangement joins TRBV11-3 to TRBJ2-1; 13 positions agree with TRBD2. This CDR3 comprises 18 residues. Germline CDR1 and CDR2: SGHNT and YENEEA. CDR3 sequence reads: CANSLDQLAGGPEGEQFV. CDR3 in DNA: TGTGCCAACAGCTTAGATCAACTAGCGGGAGGGCCAGAGGGTGAGCAGTTCGTC.

The chain joins TRBV5-1 to TRBJ2-2; 9 bases are shared with TRBD1. CDR1 is SGHRS, CDR2 YFSETQ, per germline. V was pared by 0 bases and J by 5 bases, with 2 bases of the junction left unmatched. The CDR3 runs to 15 residues. The CDR3 region is CASSLVQGATGELFF. The CDR3 coding sequence is TGCGCCAGCAGCTTGGTACAGGGGGCAACCGGGGAGCTGTTTTTT.

There are a few counts of this clonotype. V gene TRBV2 combines with J gene TRBJ2-1, with D unresolved. The germline V gene encodes CDR1 SNHLY and CDR2 FYNNEI. V was clipped by 4 bases and J by 9 bases, with 10 bases between them. The CDR3 is 12 residues long. The CDR3 coding sequence is TGTGCCAGCAGTGTGGACGTTGGTGAGCAGTTCTTC. Its translation: CASSVDVGEQFF. The full variable domain, rest sourced from reference TRBV2 and TRBJ2-1, is EPEVTQTPSHQVTQMGQEVILRCVPISNHLYFYWYRQILGQKVEFLVSFYNNEISEKSEIFDDQFSVERPDGSNFTLKIRSTKLEDSAMYFCASSVDVGEQFFGPGTRLTVL.

Of note for this clonotype: The junction does not match germline at one end; this may be a read error. V and J are TRBV11-2 and TRBJ2-7; D not certain. Germline CDR1 and CDR2: SGHAT and FQNNGV. The CDR3 is made up of 14 amino acids. In DNA, the CDR3 is TGTGCCAGCAGCTTAGTACGGAGAGTCTACGACCAGTACTTC. Protein sequence: CASSLVRRVYDQYF.

This clonotype has ten or more counts. The gene calls are TRBV29-1 and TRBJ2-1; TRBD2 aligns across 9 bases. The CDR3 sequence is 14 residues long. The J segment lost 8 bases and the V segment lost 5 bases, leaving 10 bases of the junction unmatched. Looked up from germline, CDR1 is SQVTM and CDR2 is ANQGSEA. The CDR3 DNA is TGCAGCGTTCTAGGCGGGAGGGCCGTAGATGAGCAGTTCTTC. Translated: CSVLGGRAVDEQFF.

This clonotype was found many times. The V call is TRBV28, the J call TRBJ1-4; 7 nucleotides agree with TRBD1. V lost 7 bases to trimming and J lost 7 bases; unmatched junction nucleotides: 12. CDR1 and CDR2 from the germline V gene are MDHEN and SYDVKM. The CDR3 is 15 amino acids. The CDR3 DNA is TGTGCCAGCACACCTTCGACAGGGAGGGGTGAAAAACTGTTTTTT. Protein sequence: CASTPSTGRGEKLFF.

Regarding this clonotype: This could be a read error, since a much larger clone is one nucleotide away. This chain uses TRBV5-1 with TRBJ2-3; no reliable D call. This CDR3 is 15 amino acids long. Germline CDR1 and CDR2: SGHRS and YFSETQ. Deletions cut 0 bases from V and 0 bases from J, with 8 bases between. Written as DNA, the CDR3 is TGCGCCAGCAGCTTGGCCTTTAGTAGCACAGATACGCAGTATTTT. Translating it yields CASSLAFSSTDTQYF.

Comment on this clonotype: It is likely a read error, because the conserved phenylalanine at the end of the CDR3 is missing. The chain has TRBV29-1 and TRBJ2-3; D possibly corresponds to TRBD1 (6 bases). Trimming removed 7 bases from V and 4 bases from J, with 18 bases in between. The CDR3 is made up of 14 amino acids. Germline CDR1 and CDR2: SQVTM and ANQGSEA. The CDR3 DNA reads as TGCAGCGCGGGGTTCGGACAGCGTGCAGATACGCAGTATATT. Amino acid sequence: CSAGFGQRADTQYI.

J is TRBJ2-2 and V is TRBV2; D unresolved. Between the trimmed V and J ends, which lost 0 bases and 5 bases, there was a span of 10 bases. The CDR3 covers 15 residues. CDR1 is SNHLY and CDR2 is FYNNEI in the germline V gene. Here the CDR3 DNA reads TGTGCCAGCAGTGAAGCGCATTTCGTAACCGGGGAGCTGTTTTTT. It codes for CASSEAHFVTGELFF.